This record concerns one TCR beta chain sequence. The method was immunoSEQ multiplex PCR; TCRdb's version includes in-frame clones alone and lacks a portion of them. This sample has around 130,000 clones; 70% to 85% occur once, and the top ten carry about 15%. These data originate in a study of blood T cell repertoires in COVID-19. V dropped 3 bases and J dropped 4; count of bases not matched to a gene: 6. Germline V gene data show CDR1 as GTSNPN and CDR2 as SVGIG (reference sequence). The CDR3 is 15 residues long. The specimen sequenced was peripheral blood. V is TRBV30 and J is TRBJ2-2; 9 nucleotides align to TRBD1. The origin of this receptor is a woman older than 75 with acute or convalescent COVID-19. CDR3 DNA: TGTGCCTGGAGCGACGGGACAGGGAGCACCGGGGAGCTGTTTTTT. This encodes CAWSDGTGSTGELFF. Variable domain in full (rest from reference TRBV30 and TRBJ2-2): SQTIHQWPATLVQPVGSPLSLECTVEGTSNPNLYWYRQAAGRGLQLLFYSVGIGQISSEVPQNLSASRPQDRQFILSSKKLLLSDSGFYLCAWSDGTGSTGELFFGEGSRLTVL.